This T cell receptor beta chain was captured by sequencing in a study of blood T cell repertoires in COVID-19. The ends lost 3 bases at V and 6 bases at J; junction bases unmatched: 8. The CDR3 contains 17 residues. Germline loops: CDR1 MNHEY, CDR2 SMNVEV (reference sequence). Seattle patients were enrolled while actively infected and followed longitudinally. Original processing notes: It was from reference gene primer amplification that nucleated cell counts were estimated. Profiling relied on immunoSEQ multiplex PCR, and the TCRdb table lists in-frame clones only, not all of them. Clone size and V and J calls were adopted from that table, with D and trimming inferred from the DNA. This repertoire shows about 130,000 clones, about 81% found once; its top ten account for approximately 18%.

The sequence came from a man aged 30 to 45 with COVID-19, enrolled during active disease. The sample was peripheral blood. The J gene is TRBJ2-2, the V gene TRBV27; TRBD2 matches 12 bases. The CDR3 nucleotides are TGTGCCAGCAGTTTCTACTATGGACTAGCGGGACCCGGGGAGCTGTTTTTT. Protein: CASSFYYGLAGPGELFF.